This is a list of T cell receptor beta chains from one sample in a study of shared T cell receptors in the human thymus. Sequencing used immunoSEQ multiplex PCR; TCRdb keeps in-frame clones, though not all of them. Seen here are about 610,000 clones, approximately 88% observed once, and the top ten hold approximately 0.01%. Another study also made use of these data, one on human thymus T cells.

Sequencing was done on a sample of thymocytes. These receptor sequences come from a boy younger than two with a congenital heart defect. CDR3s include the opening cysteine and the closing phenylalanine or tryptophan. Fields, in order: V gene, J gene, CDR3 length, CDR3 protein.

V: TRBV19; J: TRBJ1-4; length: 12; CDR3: CASKGAREKLFF
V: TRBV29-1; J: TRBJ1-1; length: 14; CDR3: CSVIPGTGATEAFF
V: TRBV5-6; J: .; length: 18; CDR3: CASSLGLAGAPTVYEQYF
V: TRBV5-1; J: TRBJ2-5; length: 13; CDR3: CASGLAEQETQYF
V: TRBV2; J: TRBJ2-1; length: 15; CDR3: CASSGLGGRADEQFF
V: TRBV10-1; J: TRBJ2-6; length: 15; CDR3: CASSAAGPGANVLTF
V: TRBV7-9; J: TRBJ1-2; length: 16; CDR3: CASSLAHRSLPHGYTF
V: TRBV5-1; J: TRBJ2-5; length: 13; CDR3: CASSLGGRETQYF
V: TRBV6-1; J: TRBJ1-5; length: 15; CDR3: CASSATTGSNQPQHF
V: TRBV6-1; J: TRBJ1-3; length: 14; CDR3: CASSELRGGNTIYF
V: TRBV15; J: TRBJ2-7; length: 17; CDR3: CATSRGLAGTIGYEQYF
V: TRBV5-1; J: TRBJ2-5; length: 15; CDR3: CASSSQRRGQETQYF
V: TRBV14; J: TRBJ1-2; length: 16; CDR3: CASSQLPGQGHYGYTF
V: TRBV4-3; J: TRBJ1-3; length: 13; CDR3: CASSPRQGNTIYF
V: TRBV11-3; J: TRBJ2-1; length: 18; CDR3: CASSLPGQGHRTYNEQFF
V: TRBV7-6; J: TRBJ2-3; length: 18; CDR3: CASSLARPRDRSTDTQYF
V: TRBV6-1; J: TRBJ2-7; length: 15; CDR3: CASSDKTGASYEQYF
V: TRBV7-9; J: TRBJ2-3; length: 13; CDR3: CASAAGGTDTQYF
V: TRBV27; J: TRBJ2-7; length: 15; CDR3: CASSLGAGAPYEQYF
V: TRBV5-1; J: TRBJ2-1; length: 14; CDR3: CASSSFQGAGEQFF
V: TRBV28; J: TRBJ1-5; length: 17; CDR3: CASSRTDRVGKFEPQHF
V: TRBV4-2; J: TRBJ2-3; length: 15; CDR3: CASSHHGDPTDTQYF
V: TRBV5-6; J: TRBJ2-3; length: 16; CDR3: CASSLGDYRLTDTQYF
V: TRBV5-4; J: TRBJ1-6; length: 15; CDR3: CASSLRGSGGSPLHF
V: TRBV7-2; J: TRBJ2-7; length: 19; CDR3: CASSLPYGLAGGPSYEQYF
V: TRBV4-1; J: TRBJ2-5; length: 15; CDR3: CASRNSEGQGGTQYF
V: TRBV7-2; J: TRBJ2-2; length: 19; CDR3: CASSPNTGTGGAGTGELFF
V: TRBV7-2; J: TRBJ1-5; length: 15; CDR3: CASSWGNGGDQPQHF
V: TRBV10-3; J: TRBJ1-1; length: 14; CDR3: CAINVAPMNTEAFF
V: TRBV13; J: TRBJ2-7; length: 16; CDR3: CASSLGRGSLSYEQYF
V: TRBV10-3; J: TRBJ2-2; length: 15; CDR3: CAIRGDSSNTGELFF
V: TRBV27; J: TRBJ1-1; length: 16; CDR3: CASSPTPGGMNTEAFF
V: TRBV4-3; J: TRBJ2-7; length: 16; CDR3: CASSQDWRHPGDEQYF
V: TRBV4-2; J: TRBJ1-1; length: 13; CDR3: CASSSPSGTEAFF
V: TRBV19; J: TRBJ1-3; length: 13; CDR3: CASSQGTGNTIYF
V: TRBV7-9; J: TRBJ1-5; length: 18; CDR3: CASSLDVGRGLSNQPQHF
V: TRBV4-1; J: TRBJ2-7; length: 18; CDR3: CASSHRRAPPKGSYEQYF
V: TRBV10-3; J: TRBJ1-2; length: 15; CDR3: CAISPPPGRNYGYTF
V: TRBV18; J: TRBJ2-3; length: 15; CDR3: CASSPPTGSTDTQYF
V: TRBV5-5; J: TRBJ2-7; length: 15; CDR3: CASSPDGGPSYEQYF
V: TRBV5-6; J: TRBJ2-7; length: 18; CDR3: CASSLVDGTSGRGDEQYF
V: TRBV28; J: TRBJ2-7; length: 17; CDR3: CASSLGLAGIPSYEQYF
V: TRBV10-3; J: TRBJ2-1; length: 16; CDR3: CAISESSAGLDNEQFF
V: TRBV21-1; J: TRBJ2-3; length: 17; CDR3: CASSKVQGDKRTDTQYF
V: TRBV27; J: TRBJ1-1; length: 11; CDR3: CASSGDTEAFF
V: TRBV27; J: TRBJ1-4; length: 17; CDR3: CASSLCGHDATNEKLFF
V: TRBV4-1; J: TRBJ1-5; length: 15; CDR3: CASSLGQVGNQPQHF
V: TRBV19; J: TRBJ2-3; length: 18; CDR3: CASSIGNGLAGPTDTQYF
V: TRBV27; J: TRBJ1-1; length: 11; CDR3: CASFKGLGAFF
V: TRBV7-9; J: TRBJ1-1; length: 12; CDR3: CASSLMRVSDFF
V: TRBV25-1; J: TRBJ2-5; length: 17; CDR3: CASSEPPLADLQETQYF
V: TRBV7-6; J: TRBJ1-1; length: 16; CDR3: CASSLGVGAGNTEAFF
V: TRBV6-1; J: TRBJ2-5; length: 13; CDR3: CANSGQQGETQYF
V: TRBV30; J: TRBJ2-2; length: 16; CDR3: CAWSHGGNGDTGELFF
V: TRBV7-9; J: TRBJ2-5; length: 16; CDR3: CASSLGAGRPSETQYF
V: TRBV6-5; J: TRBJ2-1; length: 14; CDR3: CASSLLWGSGEQFF
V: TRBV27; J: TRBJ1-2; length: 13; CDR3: CASSPRGAYGYTF
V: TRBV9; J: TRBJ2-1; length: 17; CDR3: CASSALSGTVPYNEQFF
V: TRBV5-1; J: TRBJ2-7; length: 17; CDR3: CASSLASVMGGIYEQYF
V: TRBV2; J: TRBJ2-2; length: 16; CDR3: CASRLLERGNTGELFF